This passage covers 6 T cell receptor beta chains from one sample sequenced in a study of T cell clusters in autoimmune cytopenias. TRB rearrangements were amplified by touch-down multiplex PCR with mixed TRB-A/B primers. TCRdb re-called the multiplex PCR reads and catalogs CDR3 proteins one per entry, DNA excluded. The sample features around 4,300 distinct CDR3 sequences, with around 11% in its top ten. TRB was amplified from 250 ng of peripheral blood genomic DNA per sample. These sequences were also reported in another study, on T cell repertoires in aging, cancer and after chemotherapy.

Sequenced: peripheral blood. Every receptor here comes from a human donor in good health.

The V gene is TRBV24-1, the J gene TRBJ1-5. Germline loops: CDR1 KGHDR, CDR2 SFDVKD. CDR3 length equals 12 residues. This CDR3 is CATSDSGQPQHF.

This clonotype is deemed medium-sized by its frequency. This sequence joins TRBV11-3 and TRBJ1-4; TCRdb lists TRBD1, though no DNA is available to test this call. Germline CDR1 reads SGHNT; CDR2 reads YENEEA. The length of the CDR3 is 16 residues. CDR3 region: CASSSRQASTNEKLFF.

This clonotype is deemed medium-sized by its frequency. The chain employs TRBV6-5 and TRBJ2-3; no DNA is available, so the TRBD2 call from TCRdb remains unchecked. Germline values: CDR1 MNHEY, CDR2 SVGAGI. The CDR3 loop spans 14 amino acids. The CDR3 here is CASSWTSSPGTQYF.

Considering frequency, this clonotype is medium-sized. The chain has TRBV6-2 or TRBV6-3 and TRBJ2-3; absent DNA, TCRdb's TRBD1 call cannot be checked. Germline values: CDR1 MNHEY, CDR2 SVGEGT. CDR3 length equals 15 residues. The CDR3 loop reads CASRQGATKRDTQYF.

The chain joins TRBV11-3 to TRBJ2-7. CDR3 length equals 11 residues. Germline V gene lookup returns CDR1 SGHNT and CDR2 YENEEA. CDR3 in amino acids: CASSSGYEQYF.

V usage is TRBV4-2 and J usage is TRBJ2-1; with no DNA, the TCRdb D assignment of TRBD2 cannot be verified. Germline-derived CDR1 and CDR2 are LGHNA and YNFKEQ. The CDR3 spans 18 residues. The CDR3 sequence: CASSQGGTSGSLRAEQFF.